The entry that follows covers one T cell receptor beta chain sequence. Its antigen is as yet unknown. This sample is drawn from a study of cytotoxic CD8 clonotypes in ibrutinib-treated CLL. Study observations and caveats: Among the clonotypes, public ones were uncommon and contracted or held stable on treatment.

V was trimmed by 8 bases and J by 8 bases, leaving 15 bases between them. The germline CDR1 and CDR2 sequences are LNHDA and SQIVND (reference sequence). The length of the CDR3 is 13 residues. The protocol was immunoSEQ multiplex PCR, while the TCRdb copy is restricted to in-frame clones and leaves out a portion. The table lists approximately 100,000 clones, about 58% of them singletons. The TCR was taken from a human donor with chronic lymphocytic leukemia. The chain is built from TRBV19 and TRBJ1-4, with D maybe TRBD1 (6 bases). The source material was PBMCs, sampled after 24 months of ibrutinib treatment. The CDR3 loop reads CASGGRASEKLFF. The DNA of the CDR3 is TGTGCCAGTGGGGGCAGGGCGTCGGAAAAACTGTTTTTT.